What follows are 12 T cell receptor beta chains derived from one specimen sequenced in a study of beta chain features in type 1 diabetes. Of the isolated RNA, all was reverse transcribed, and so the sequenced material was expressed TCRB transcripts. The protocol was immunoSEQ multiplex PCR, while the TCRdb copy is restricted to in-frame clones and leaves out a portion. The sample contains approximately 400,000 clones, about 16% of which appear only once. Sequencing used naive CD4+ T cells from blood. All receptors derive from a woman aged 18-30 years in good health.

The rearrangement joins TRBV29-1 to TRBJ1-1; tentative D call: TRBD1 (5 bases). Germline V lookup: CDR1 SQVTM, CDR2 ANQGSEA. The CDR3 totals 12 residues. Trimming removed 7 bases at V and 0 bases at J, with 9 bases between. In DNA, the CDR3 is TGCAGCGGCATCAGGGTGAACACTGAAGCTTTCTTT. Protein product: CSGIRVNTEAFF.

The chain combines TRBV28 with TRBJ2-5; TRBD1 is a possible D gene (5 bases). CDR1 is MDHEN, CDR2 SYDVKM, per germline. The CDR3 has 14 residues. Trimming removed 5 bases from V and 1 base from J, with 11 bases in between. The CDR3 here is CASSDSPPQETQYF. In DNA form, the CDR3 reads TGTGCCAGCAGTGACAGCCCCCCCCAAGAGACCCAGTACTTC.

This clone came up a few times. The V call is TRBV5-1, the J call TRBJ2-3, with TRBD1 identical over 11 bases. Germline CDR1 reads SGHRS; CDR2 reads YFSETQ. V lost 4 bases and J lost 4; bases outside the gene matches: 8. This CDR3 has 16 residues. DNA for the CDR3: TGCGCCAGCAGCGCCAGGACAGGGGGCGCATCAGATACGCAGTATTTT. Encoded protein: CASSARTGGASDTQYF.

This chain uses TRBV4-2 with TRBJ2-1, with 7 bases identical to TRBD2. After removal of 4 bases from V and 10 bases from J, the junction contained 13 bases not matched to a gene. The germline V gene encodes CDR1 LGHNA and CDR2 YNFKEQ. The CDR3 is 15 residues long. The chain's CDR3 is CASSRPSGLPGEQFF. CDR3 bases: TGTGCCAGCAGCCGACCTAGCGGACTTCCTGGGGAGCAGTTCTTC.

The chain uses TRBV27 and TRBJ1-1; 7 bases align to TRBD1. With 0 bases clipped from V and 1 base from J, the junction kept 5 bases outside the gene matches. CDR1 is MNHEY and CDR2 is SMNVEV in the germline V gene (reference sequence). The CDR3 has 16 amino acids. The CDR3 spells CASSLSDRLPNTEAFF. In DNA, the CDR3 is TGTGCCAGCAGTTTATCGGACAGGCTACCGAACACTGAAGCTTTCTTT.

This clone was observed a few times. Written as DNA, the CDR3 is TGTGCCAGCAGGGGAACTAGCGGGAGAAAGGGGTTCAATGAGCAGTTCTTC. Protein sequence: CASRGTSGRKGFNEQFF. The chain couples TRBV28 to TRBJ2-1, with 11 bases that match TRBD2. V was clipped by 6 bases and J by 6 bases; unmatched bases: 13. The CDR3 spans 17 residues. Germline CDR1 is MDHEN and CDR2 is SYDVKM.

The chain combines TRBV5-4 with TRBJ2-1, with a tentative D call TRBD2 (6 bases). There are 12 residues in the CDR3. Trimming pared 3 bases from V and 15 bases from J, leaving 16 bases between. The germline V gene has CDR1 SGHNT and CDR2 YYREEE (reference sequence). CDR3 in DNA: TGTGCCAGCAGCTGGAGGGACGGGGGAACGTTCTTC. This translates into CASSWRDGGTFF.

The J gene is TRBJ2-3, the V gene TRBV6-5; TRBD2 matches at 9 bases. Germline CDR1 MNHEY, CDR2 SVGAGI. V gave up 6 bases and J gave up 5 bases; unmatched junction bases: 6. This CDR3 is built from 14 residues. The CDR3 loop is CASRPWTSEDTQYF. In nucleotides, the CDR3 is TGTGCCAGCAGACCCTGGACTAGCGAAGATACGCAGTATTTT.

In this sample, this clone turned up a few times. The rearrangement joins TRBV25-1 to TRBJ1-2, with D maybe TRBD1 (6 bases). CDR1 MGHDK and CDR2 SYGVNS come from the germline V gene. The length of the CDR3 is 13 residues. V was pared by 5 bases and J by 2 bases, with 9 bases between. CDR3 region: CASSRQGNYGYTF. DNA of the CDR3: TGTGCCAGCAGTCGGCAGGGGAACTATGGCTACACCTTC.

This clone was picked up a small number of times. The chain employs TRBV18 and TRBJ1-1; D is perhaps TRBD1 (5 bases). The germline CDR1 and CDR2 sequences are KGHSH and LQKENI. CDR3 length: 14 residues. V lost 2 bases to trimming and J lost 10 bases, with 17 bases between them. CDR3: CASSPARPGEGAFF. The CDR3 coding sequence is TGTGCCAGCTCACCAGCCCGACCGGGGGAGGGAGCTTTCTTT.

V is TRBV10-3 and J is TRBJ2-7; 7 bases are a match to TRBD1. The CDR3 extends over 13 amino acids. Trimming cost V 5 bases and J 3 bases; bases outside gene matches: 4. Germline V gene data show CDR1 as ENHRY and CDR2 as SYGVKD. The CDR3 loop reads CAISSGQLYEQYF. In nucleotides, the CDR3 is TGTGCCATCAGTTCGGGACAGCTCTACGAGCAGTACTTC.

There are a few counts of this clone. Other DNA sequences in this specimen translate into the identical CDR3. CDR3 sequence: CAWSPGLSSYNEQFF. The CDR3 DNA sequence: TGTGCCTGGAGTCCGGGACTTAGCTCCTACAATGAGCAGTTCTTC. The chain has TRBV30 and TRBJ2-1; TRBD2 might be the D (6 bases). The CDR3 totals 15 residues. Germline V gene data show CDR1 as GTSNPN and CDR2 as SVGIG (reference sequence). V gave up 2 bases and J gave up 0 bases, with 11 bases separating them.